Listed below are T cell receptor beta chains from one sample, sequenced in a study of early T cells in non-severe SARS-CoV-2 infection. TCRdb redid the calling of the 5' RACE reads with MiXCR, one entry per CDR3 protein. The repertoire includes around 30,000 distinct CDR3 sequences, 4% to 4.5% of them detected once, and 4% to 4.5% sits in the top ten. The sequencing input was whole blood. These TCRs come from an adult who was a healthcare worker with PCR-confirmed SARS-CoV-2 infection or an uninfected control (not recorded which). Each CDR3 is given with its conserved first and last residue. Fields, in order: D gene, J gene, clone size, V gene, CDR3 DNA, CDR3 protein. A D gene is named only where the DNA matches it firmly. The size field is filled for only some rows; it gives once, few, many or a size class.

d_call: .
j_call: TRBJ1-6
clone_size: many
v_call: TRBV30
cdr3_nt: TGTGCCTGGAGGACAGGTTCACCCCTCCACTTT
cdr3_aa: CAWRTGSPLHF

d_call: .
j_call: TRBJ1-3
clone_size: .
v_call: TRBV28
cdr3_nt: TGTGCCAGCAGTTTATCAACCTCTGGAAACACCATATATTTT
cdr3_aa: CASSLSTSGNTIYF

d_call: .
j_call: TRBJ2-1
clone_size: many
v_call: TRBV7-9
cdr3_nt: TGTGCCAGCAGCTTAGACCCCTGGCTAGCCAATGAGCAGTTCTTC
cdr3_aa: CASSLDPWLANEQFF

d_call: .
j_call: TRBJ1-2
clone_size: many
v_call: TRBV2
cdr3_nt: TGTGCCATTACACTTGGGAGGGGAGACGGCTACACCTTC
cdr3_aa: CAITLGRGDGYTF

d_call: .
j_call: TRBJ2-1
clone_size: many
v_call: TRBV5-1
cdr3_nt: TGCGCCAGCAGCTGGGGGGTCGTTAATGAGCAGTTCTTC
cdr3_aa: CASSWGVVNEQFF

d_call: .
j_call: TRBJ2-7
clone_size: few
v_call: TRBV14
cdr3_nt: TGTGCCAGCAGCCAATATCCGGGACTCACCTACGAGCAGTACTTC
cdr3_aa: CASSQYPGLTYEQYF

d_call: TRBD1
j_call: TRBJ1-1
clone_size: many
v_call: TRBV29-1
cdr3_nt: TGCAGTTCCAGGGGGACTGAAGCTTTCTTT
cdr3_aa: CSSRGTEAFF

d_call: .
j_call: TRBJ1-3
clone_size: many
v_call: TRBV7-9
cdr3_nt: TGTGCCAGCAGCCTTGGCCAAGCAAGAGACGGAAACACCATATATTTT
cdr3_aa: CASSLGQARDGNTIYF

d_call: .
j_call: TRBJ2-5
clone_size: .
v_call: TRBV7-3
cdr3_nt: TGTGCCAGCAGCCGGGCGGGACCCACCGACGGGGAGACCCAGTACTTC
cdr3_aa: CASSRAGPTDGETQYF

d_call: .
j_call: TRBJ2-7
clone_size: few
v_call: TRBV24-1
cdr3_nt: TGTGCCACCAGTGATACCAGTGCCCGCTACGAGCAGTACTTC
cdr3_aa: CATSDTSARYEQYF